One sample yielded the 32 T cell receptor beta chains listed below, sequenced in a study of blood T cell repertoires in COVID-19. The table came from immunoSEQ multiplex PCR; TCRdb's copy has only in-frame clones and leaves some out. The sample has some 120,000 clones, around four fifths seen once. Sample: peripheral blood. These receptor sequences come from a man aged 65 to 79 with active or convalescent COVID-19.

The rearrangement uses TRBV11-2 and TRBJ1-4; D is undetermined. CDR1 and CDR2 (germline): SGHAT, FQNNGV. The CDR3 is 17 residues long. Trimming shortened V by 1 base and J by 0 bases, and 12 bases separated the two germline ends. The CDR3 spells CASSLGSKAATNEKLFF. In DNA form, the CDR3 reads TGTGCCAGCAGCTTAGGGTCGAAAGCGGCAACTAATGAAAAACTGTTTTTT.

This sequence joins TRBV28 and TRBJ2-2, with a weak D call TRBD2 (6 bases). The CDR3 has 11 amino acids. CDR1 is MDHEN, CDR2 SYDVKM, per germline. The ends were cut back, 11 bases at V and 4 bases at J, with 8 bases in the middle. The CDR3 DNA reads as TGTGCCTCCGGGGGCACCGGGGAGCTGTTTTTT. As protein: CASGGTGELFF.

This clone was seen more than once but under ten times. The chain carries TRBV2 and TRBJ1-1, with a possible D match to TRBD1 (5 bases). Germline loops: CDR1 SNHLY, CDR2 FYNNEI. Trimming pared 5 bases from V and 6 bases from J, leaving 7 bases between. The CDR3 is 11 residues long. This CDR3 is CASSQGAEAFF. The DNA of the CDR3 is TGTGCCAGCAGTCAGGGTGCTGAAGCTTTCTTT. Looking up the rest from reference TRBV2 and TRBJ1-1 gives the full variable domain: EPEVTQTPSHQVTQMGQEVILRCVPISNHLYFYWYRQILGQKVEFLVSFYNNEISEKSEIFDDQFSVERPDGSNFTLKIRSTKLEDSAMYFCASSQGAEAFFGQGTRLTVV.

Many counts were recorded for this clone. The gene calls are TRBV5-5 and TRBJ2-6; 11 nucleotides agree with TRBD2. The CDR3 is 17 amino acids. CDR1 and CDR2 from the germline V gene are SGHKS and YYEKEE (reference sequence). The ends lost 3 bases at V and 4 bases at J; junction bases unmatched: 6. CDR3 sequence reads: CASSSLAGGTGANVLTF. The CDR3 DNA follows: TGTGCCAGCAGCTCTCTAGCGGGAGGAACCGGGGCCAACGTCCTGACTTTC.

This clone was detected once. The J gene is TRBJ1-2, the V gene TRBV18; D perhaps matches TRBD1 (5 bases). V lost 4 bases and J 8 bases, leaving 20 bases between the germline ends. The CDR3 sequence is 15 residues long. CDR1 and CDR2 from the germline V gene are KGHSH and LQKENI. In DNA form, the CDR3 reads TGTGCCAGCTCACACCGAGACAGCTCGGGTGGAGGCTACACCTTC. Protein sequence: CASSHRDSSGGGYTF.

This clone was observed once. The chain couples TRBV6-5 to TRBJ2-5; unclear D gene. V was cut by 0 bases and J by 5 bases, with 10 bases left in between. Germline V gene sequence: CDR1 MNHEY, CDR2 SVGAGI. The CDR3 runs 14 residues. CDR3 loop: CASSYSASSETQYF. The CDR3 DNA reads TGTGCCAGCAGTTACTCCGCGTCCTCTGAGACCCAGTACTTC.

This clone was seen a handful of times. This chain connects TRBV29-1 to TRBJ2-7, with 10 bases fitting TRBD1. Germline CDR1 is SQVTM and CDR2 is ANQGSEA. With V trimmed by 7 bases and J by 5 bases, 11 bases remained unmatched. The CDR3 loop spans 14 amino acids. The CDR3 loop is CSATDRGRLNEQYF. The CDR3 DNA reads as TGCAGCGCCACAGACAGGGGGCGGCTGAACGAGCAGTACTTC.

The V and J genes are TRBV19 and TRBJ2-7; D might be TRBD2 (5 bases). This CDR3 is built from 15 residues. Trimming pared 4 bases from V and 4 bases from J, leaving 17 bases between. CDR1 and CDR2 from the germline V gene are LNHDA and SQIVND (reference sequence). Here the CDR3 reads CASSRGGSYSYEQYF. CDR3 DNA sequence: TGTGCCAGTAGTAGAGGAGGAAGTTACTCTTACGAGCAGTACTTC.

The chain is built from TRBV12-5 and TRBJ1-1; no clear D. The V end lost 8 bases, the J end lost 3 bases, and 13 bases lay between the germline ends. The CDR3 has 13 amino acids. The V gene's germline CDR1 is LGHNT and CDR2 FRNRAP. The CDR3 region is CASSDSGYTEAFF. The CDR3 DNA reads TGTGCTAGTTCTGACTCTGGTTACACTGAAGCTTTCTTT.

As to this clone: The identical CDR3 is also encoded by other nucleotide sequences in the sample. The chain carries TRBV7-9 and TRBJ1-5, with TRBD1 identical over 10 bases. Per the germline V gene, CDR1 is SEHNR and CDR2 is FQNEAQ (reference sequence). Trimming at V came to 3 bases and at J to 3 bases, leaving 2 bases not matched to a gene. The CDR3 runs 15 residues. CDR3: CASSLGQGYNQPQHF. The CDR3 DNA is TGTGCCAGCAGCTTGGGACAGGGGTACAATCAGCCCCAGCATTTT.

This clone showed up just a few times. The genes are TRBV30 and TRBJ2-2, with D perhaps matching TRBD2 (5 bases). Germline V gene lookup returns CDR1 GTSNPN and CDR2 SVGIG (reference sequence). The CDR3 totals 13 residues. Trimming removed 4 bases from V and 1 base from J, with 7 bases in between. The CDR3 here is CAWKRENTGELFF. CDR3 in DNA: TGTGCCTGGAAACGGGAGAACACCGGGGAGCTGTTTTTT. Variable domain in full (rest from reference TRBV30 and TRBJ2-2): SQTIHQWPATLVQPVGSPLSLECTVEGTSNPNLYWYRQAAGRGLQLLFYSVGIGQISSEVPQNLSASRPQDRQFILSSKKLLLSDSGFYLCAWKRENTGELFFGEGSRLTVL.

This clone was seen a handful of times. V and J are TRBV5-4 and TRBJ2-7; D may be TRBD1 (5 bases). The CDR3 contains 13 residues. Trimming stripped 0 bases from V and 1 base from J, with 5 bases between. CDR1 SGHNT and CDR2 YYREEE come from the germline V gene (reference sequence). CDR3 sequence: CASSLAGSYEQYF. DNA for the CDR3: TGTGCCAGCAGCTTGGCAGGGTCCTACGAGCAGTACTTC.

J is TRBJ1-2 and V is TRBV28; D may be TRBD1 (6 bases). CDR3 size: 14 residues. V lost 7 bases and J lost 5, with 17 bases in between. Germline CDR1 MDHEN, CDR2 SYDVKM. Here the CDR3 DNA reads TGTGCCAGCACCGCATCTGGACAGCGGTATGGCTACACCTTC. Encoded protein: CASTASGQRYGYTF.

The chain recombines TRBV7-2 with TRBJ1-2; perhaps TRBD1 as D (6 bases). CDR3 size: 16 residues. Looked up from germline, CDR1 is SGHTA and CDR2 is FQGNSA. V was trimmed by 4 bases and J by 2 bases, leaving 17 bases between them. CDR3 loop: CASSYLRDILNYGYTF. The CDR3 coding sequence is TGTGCCAGCAGCTACCTCCGGGACATTTTAAACTATGGCTACACCTTC.

This chain connects TRBV2 to TRBJ2-3, with 12 bases fitting TRBD2. The germline V gene has CDR1 SNHLY and CDR2 FYNNEI. With V trimmed by 4 bases and J by 4 bases, 3 bases remained unmatched. The CDR3 extends over 15 amino acids. In DNA form, the CDR3 reads TGTGCCAGCAGTGGACTAGCGGGAGTAGCAGATACGCAGTATTTT. Its translation: CASSGLAGVADTQYF.

The chain has TRBV19 and TRBJ1-3, with 7 nucleotides matching TRBD1. CDR3 size: 16 residues. The V segment lost 5 bases and the J segment 2 bases; nucleotides outside the gene matches: 9. Looked up from germline, CDR1 is LNHDA and CDR2 is SQIVND (reference sequence). DNA for the CDR3: TGTGCCAGTAGTCGACAGGGAATGGGGCCTGGAAACACCATATATTTT. Translation: CASSRQGMGPGNTIYF.

The chain carries TRBV5-1 and TRBJ2-3, with 8 bases fitting TRBD2. Per the germline V gene, CDR1 is SGHRS and CDR2 is YFSETQ. The V and J ends lost 0 bases and 6 bases, in that order; junction bases with no gene match: 6. The CDR3 contains 15 residues. Written as DNA, the CDR3 is TGCGCCAGCAGCTTGGAGGGCGGGAGGACGGATACGCAGTATTTT. It specifies CASSLEGGRTDTQYF.

The J gene is TRBJ2-5, the V gene TRBV18; D perhaps matches TRBD2 (6 bases). Germline V gene lookup returns CDR1 KGHSH and CDR2 LQKENI. Trimming stripped 2 bases from V and 0 bases from J, with 13 bases between. This CDR3 contains 16 residues. The CDR3 reads CASSPAHGGDQETQYF. The CDR3 DNA reads as TGTGCCAGCTCACCAGCCCACGGAGGGGACCAAGAGACCCAGTACTTC.

The chain recombines TRBV28 with TRBJ2-7; TRBD2 might be the D (6 bases). Trimming stripped 5 bases from V and 6 bases from J, with 14 bases between. The CDR3 consists of 13 residues. CDR1 and CDR2 from the germline V gene are MDHEN and SYDVKM. Written as DNA, the CDR3 is TGTGCCAGCAGTCCACCAGCGGGCGCCGAGCAGTACTTC. Amino acids: CASSPPAGAEQYF.

This sequence joins TRBV30 and TRBJ1-5; 8 bases are a match to TRBD1. Trimming at V came to 0 bases and at J to 5 bases, leaving 9 bases not matched to a gene. Germline V gives CDR1 GTSNPN, CDR2 SVGIG (reference sequence). This CDR3 region has 16 residues. Here the CDR3 DNA reads TGTGCCTGGAGTGTAACAGGGGGTTCCCTTGATCAGCCCCAGCATTTT. Translation: CAWSVTGGSLDQPQHF.

V usage is TRBV7-3 and J usage is TRBJ2-1, with 13 positions matching TRBD2. Unmatched junction bases numbered 4, after V lost 5 bases and J lost 6 bases. CDR3 length: 15 amino acids. CDR1 and CDR2 from the germline V gene are SGHTA and FQGTGA. This CDR3 reads CASSPTSGRLNEQFF. In DNA, the CDR3 is TGTGCCAGCAGCCCGACTAGCGGGAGGCTCAATGAGCAGTTCTTC.

The chain joins TRBV5-4 to TRBJ1-2; D gene uncertain. Trimming took 2 bases from V and 4 from J, leaving 9 bases between them. Germline-derived CDR1 and CDR2 are SGHNT and YYREEE (reference sequence). The CDR3 runs 13 residues. The CDR3 bases are TGTGCCAGCAGCTTTCTTGCAGGCTATGGCTACACCTTC. This gives the protein CASSFLAGYGYTF.

This clone was seen only once. The chain is built from TRBV11-3 and TRBJ2-3, with 9 bases lining up with TRBD1. The CDR3 covers 16 residues. With 5 bases clipped from V and 4 bases from J, the junction kept 10 bases outside the gene matches. Germline CDR1 is SGHNT and CDR2 is YENEEA. This CDR3 reads CASSPRGTGSADTQYF. The CDR3 nucleotides read TGTGCCAGCAGCCCAAGAGGGACAGGGTCGGCAGATACGCAGTATTTT.

V usage is TRBV7-8 and J usage is TRBJ2-2, with D possibly matching TRBD1 (5 bases). V gave up 5 bases and J gave up 9 bases, with 10 bases separating them. This CDR3 comprises 12 residues. The germline V gene has CDR1 SGHVS and CDR2 FQNEAQ. The CDR3 reads CASSTGRRELFF. CDR3 nucleotide sequence: TGTGCCAGCAGCACAGGTCGGAGGGAGCTGTTTTTT.

This clone was observed once. This chain joins TRBV14 and TRBJ2-1; TRBD2 matches at 7 bases. The CDR3 runs to 16 residues. The trim removed 0 bases at V and 6 bases at J, leaving 8 bases unmatched. The V gene's germline CDR1 is SGHDN and CDR2 FVKESK. The chain's CDR3 is CASSQDNGEGGNEQFF. The CDR3 DNA sequence: TGTGCCAGCAGCCAAGATAACGGGGAGGGAGGCAATGAGCAGTTCTTC.

This clone appeared a few times. V gene TRBV19 combines with J gene TRBJ2-1; the match to TRBD2 covers 12 bases. V trimming: 3 bases; J trimming: 15 bases; junction bases outside the gene matches: 18. The germline V gene encodes CDR1 LNHDA and CDR2 SQIVND (reference sequence). CDR3 length equals 17 residues. This CDR3 reads CASSIQTSGGLLSSPFF. The CDR3 region has the DNA TGTGCCAGTAGTATCCAGACTAGCGGGGGTCTTCTATCTTCTCCGTTCTTC.

The V and J genes are TRBV7-2 and TRBJ2-7; 12 positions match TRBD2. The CDR3 has 15 residues. J gave up 0 bases and V 6 bases, and 3 bases lay outside the gene matches. CDR1 SGHTA and CDR2 FQGNSA come from the germline V gene. The CDR3: CASSRTSGNSYEQYF. DNA for the CDR3: TGTGCCAGCAGTCGGACTAGCGGGAACTCCTACGAGCAGTACTTC.

The rearrangement joins TRBV6-1 to TRBJ2-3; D may be TRBD1 (6 bases). V gave up 1 base and J gave up 5 bases, with 16 bases separating them. Germline V gene data show CDR1 as MNHNS and CDR2 as SASEGT. The CDR3 runs to 16 residues. The CDR3 reads CASSEGSRGGIDTQYF. CDR3 sequence (DNA): TGTGCCAGCAGTGAAGGATCCAGGGGTGGGATAGATACGCAGTATTTT.

The CDR3: CASSLAGGVREYF. For the CDR3, the DNA is TGTGCCAGCAGCTTAGCGGGAGGTGTAAGGGAGTATTTT. The chain recombines TRBV5-5 with TRBJ2-3; 9 bases are a match to TRBD2. CDR3 length: 13 residues. Losses at the gene ends were 2 bases for V and 13 bases for J; bases not matched to a gene: 8. CDR1 SGHKS and CDR2 YYEKEE come from the germline V gene (reference sequence).

This chain connects TRBV5-4 to TRBJ1-2, with 8 bases aligning to TRBD1. The CDR3 spans 13 residues. V was pared by 3 bases and J by 7 bases, with 5 bases of the junction left unmatched. Per the germline V gene, CDR1 is SGHNT and CDR2 is YYREEE (reference sequence). The DNA for the CDR3 is TGTGCCAGCAGCTGGACAGGGTTTGGTGGCTACACCTTC. Protein: CASSWTGFGGYTF.

This clone was seen more than once but under ten times. V gene TRBV9 combines with J gene TRBJ1-5, with 8 bases that match TRBD1. In germline, CDR1 is SGDLS, CDR2 YYNGEE. The CDR3 loop spans 13 amino acids. V was clipped by 3 bases and J by 5 bases; unmatched bases: 1. The CDR3: CASSEQGDQPQHF. Here the CDR3 DNA reads TGTGCCAGCAGCGAACAGGGGGATCAGCCCCAGCATTTT.

The chain carries TRBV27 and TRBJ1-2, with 8 bases that match TRBD1. CDR3 length equals 14 residues. V dropped 5 bases and J dropped 4; count of bases not matched to a gene: 6. CDR1 MNHEY and CDR2 SMNVEV come from the germline V gene (reference sequence). CDR3 amino acids: CASSGAQGAYGYTF. The CDR3 DNA is TGTGCCAGCAGTGGTGCTCAGGGGGCCTATGGCTACACCTTC.